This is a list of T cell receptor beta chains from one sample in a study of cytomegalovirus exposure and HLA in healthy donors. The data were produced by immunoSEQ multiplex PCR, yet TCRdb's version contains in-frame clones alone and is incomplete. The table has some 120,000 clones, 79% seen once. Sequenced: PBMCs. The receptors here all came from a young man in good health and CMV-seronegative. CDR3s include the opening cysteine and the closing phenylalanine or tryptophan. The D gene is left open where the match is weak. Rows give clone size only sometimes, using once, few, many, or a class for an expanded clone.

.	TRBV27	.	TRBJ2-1	CASTTTYNEQFF	TGTGCCAGCACGACTACCTACAATGAGCAGTTCTTC
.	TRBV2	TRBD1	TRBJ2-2	CASRPGQGIGNTGELFF	TGTGCCAGCAGGCCGGGACAGGGGATAGGGAACACCGGGGAGCTGTTTTTT
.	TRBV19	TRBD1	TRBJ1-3	CASSVQGSADTIYF	TGTGCCAGTAGTGTACAGGGGTCCGCGGACACCATATATTTT
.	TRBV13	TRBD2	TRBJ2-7	CASSLGTGGTYEQYF	TGTGCCAGCAGCCTCGGCACGGGGGGGACCTACGAGCAGTACTTC
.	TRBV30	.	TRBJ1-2	CAWIQARATYNYGYTF	TGTGCCTGGATTCAGGCGAGGGCAACTTATAACTATGGCTACACCTTC
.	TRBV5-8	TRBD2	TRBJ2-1	CASSLGTSGYNEQFF	TGTGCCAGCAGCTTGGGGACTAGCGGATACAATGAGCAGTTCTTC
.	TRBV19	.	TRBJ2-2	CASSIPGVGKGTGELFF	TGTGCCAGTAGTATCCCCGGGGTAGGGAAAGGCACCGGGGAGCTGTTTTTT
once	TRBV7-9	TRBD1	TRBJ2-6	CASSPKTGFGSGANVLTF	TGTGCCAGCAGCCCGAAGACAGGGTTCGGCTCTGGGGCCAACGTCCTGACTTTC
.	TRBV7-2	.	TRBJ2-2	CASSFMPGANTGELFF	TGTGCCAGCAGCTTTATGCCGGGGGCGAACACCGGGGAGCTGTTTTTT
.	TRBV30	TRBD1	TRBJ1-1	CAWSVHQGANTEAFF	TGTGCCTGGAGTGTACACCAGGGGGCCAACACTGAAGCTTTCTTT
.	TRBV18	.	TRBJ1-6	CASSPQGDSPLHF	TGTGCCAGCTCACCACAGGGGGATTCACCCCTCCACTTT
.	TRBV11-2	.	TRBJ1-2	CASSSYTQDYGYTF	TGTGCCAGCAGCTCCTATACCCAGGACTATGGCTACACCTTC
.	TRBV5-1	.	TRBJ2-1	CASSLTTRIVNEQFF	TGCGCCAGCAGCCTGACTACCCGAATAGTAAATGAGCAGTTCTTC
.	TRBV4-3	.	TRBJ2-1	CASSQDHALPLPEQFF	TGCGCCAGCAGCCAAGATCATGCACTCCCCCTCCCAGAGCAGTTCTTC
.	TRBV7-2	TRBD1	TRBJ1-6	CASSLGLGQGWSPLHF	TGTGCCAGCAGCTTGGGCTTGGGACAGGGGTGGTCACCCCTCCACTTT
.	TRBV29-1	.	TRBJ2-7	CSVNSRSSGEQYF	TGCAGCGTTAATAGCAGATCCTCCGGCGAGCAGTACTTC
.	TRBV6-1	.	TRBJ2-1	CASSPTEQYYNEQFF	TGTGCCAGCAGTCCAACGGAACAGTACTACAATGAGCAGTTCTTC
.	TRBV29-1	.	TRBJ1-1	CSVEDGTGRKAFF	TGCAGCGTTGAAGATGGAACAGGGAGAAAAGCTTTCTTT
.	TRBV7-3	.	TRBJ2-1	CASSLTPLSEQFF	TGTGCCAGCAGCTTAACACCGCTTAGTGAGCAGTTCTTC
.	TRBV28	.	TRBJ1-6	CASSLFSGFNSPLHF	TGTGCCAGCAGTTTATTTTCAGGGTTTAATTCACCCCTCCACTTT
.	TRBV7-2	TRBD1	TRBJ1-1	CASRSQGALEAFF	TGTGCCAGCAGATCACAGGGGGCGCTTGAAGCTTTCTTT
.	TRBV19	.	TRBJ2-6	CASSPQRDSGANVLTF	TGTGCCAGTAGTCCTCAACGGGACTCTGGGGCCAACGTCCTGACTTTC
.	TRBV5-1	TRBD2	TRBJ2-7	CASSWTSGHLEQYF	TGCGCCAGCAGCTGGACTAGCGGGCACCTCGAGCAGTACTTC
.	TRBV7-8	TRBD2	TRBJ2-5	CASGVAGGDQETQYF	TGTGCCAGCGGAGTAGCGGGAGGAGACCAAGAGACCCAGTACTTC
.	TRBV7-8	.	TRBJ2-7	CASSLGTLGGSEQYF	TGTGCCAGCAGCTTAGGGACTTTAGGAGGGTCCGAGCAGTACTTC
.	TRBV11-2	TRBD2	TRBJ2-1	CASSWGGEGEQFF	TGTGCCAGCAGCTGGGGGGGGGAGGGTGAGCAGTTCTTC
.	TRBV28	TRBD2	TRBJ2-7	CASRVGGILSGEQYF	TGTGCCAGCAGGGTGGGAGGGATCCTCTCGGGCGAGCAGTACTTC
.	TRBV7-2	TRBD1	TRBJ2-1	CASSLVTGPSSEQFF	TGTGCCAGCAGCTTAGTGACAGGGCCATCGTCTGAGCAGTTCTTC
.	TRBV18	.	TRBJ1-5	CASSPPRAGQGWPQHF	TGTGCCAGCTCACCACCCAGGGCAGGCCAGGGGTGGCCCCAGCATTTT
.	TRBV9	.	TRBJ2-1	CASSVGIEQFF	TGTGCCAGCAGCGTAGGTATTGAGCAGTTCTTC
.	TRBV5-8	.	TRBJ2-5	CASSWDTKETQYF	TGTGCCAGCAGCTGGGACACCAAAGAGACCCAGTACTTC
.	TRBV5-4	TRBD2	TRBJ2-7	CASSPVSGTSTSEQYF	TGTGCCAGCAGCCCCGTTTCGGGGACTAGCACCAGCGAGCAGTACTTC
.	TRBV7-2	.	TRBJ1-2	CASSPIRGPYGYTF	TGTGCCAGCAGCCCCATCCGAGGGCCCTATGGCTACACCTTC
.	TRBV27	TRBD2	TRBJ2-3	CAVQNPGLAENTDTQYF	TGTGCCGTGCAAAACCCGGGACTAGCGGAAAACACAGATACGCAGTATTTT
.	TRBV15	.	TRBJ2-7	CATSGRSTKLYEQYF	TGTGCCACCAGCGGGAGGAGTACAAAACTCTACGAGCAGTACTTC
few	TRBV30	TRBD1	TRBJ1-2	CAYQQGTYGYTF	TGTGCCTACCAACAGGGGACCTATGGCTACACCTTC
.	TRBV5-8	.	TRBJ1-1	CASSKAPGTEAFF	TGTGCCAGCAGCAAGGCACCCGGGACTGAAGCTTTCTTT
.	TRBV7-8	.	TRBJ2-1	CASSSRGQGLQREQFF	TGTGCCAGCAGCTCTAGGGGGCAGGGACTCCAAAGGGAGCAGTTCTTC
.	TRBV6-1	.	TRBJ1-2	CASRIGTVANYGYTF	TGTGCCAGCAGGATAGGTACAGTAGCTAACTATGGCTACACCTTC
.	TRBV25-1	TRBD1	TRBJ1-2	CASSDQRQGLGGYTF	TGTGCCAGCAGTGATCAGAGACAGGGGCTAGGTGGCTACACCTTC
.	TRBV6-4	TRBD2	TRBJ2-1	CASSDSQRDPYNEQFF	TGTGCCAGCAGTGACTCTCAGCGGGACCCCTACAATGAGCAGTTCTTC
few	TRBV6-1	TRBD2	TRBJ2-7	CASSLAGREEQYF	TGTGCCAGCAGCTTAGCGGGCCGAGAAGAGCAGTACTTC
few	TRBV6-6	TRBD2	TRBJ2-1	CASSLRTAGGEQFF	TGTGCCAGCAGCCTAAGGACCGCGGGAGGTGAGCAGTTCTTC
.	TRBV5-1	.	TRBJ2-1	CASSLAAAGPYNEQFF	TGCGCCAGCAGCTTGGCCGCGGCGGGACCCTACAATGAGCAGTTCTTC
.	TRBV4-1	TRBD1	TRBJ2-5	CASSQDLTGTGFQETQYF	TGCGCCAGCAGCCAAGATCTTACCGGGACAGGGTTCCAAGAGACCCAGTACTTC
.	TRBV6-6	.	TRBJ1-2	CASSRLPDVGYTF	TGTGCCAGCAGTCGACTACCGGATGTTGGCTACACCTTC
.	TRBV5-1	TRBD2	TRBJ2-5	CASSFASGAKETQYF	TGCGCCAGCAGCTTTGCTAGCGGTGCCAAAGAGACCCAGTACTTC
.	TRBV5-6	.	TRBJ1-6	CASSLGNRDTGTLHF	TGTGCCAGCAGCTTGGGGAACAGGGACACAGGCACCCTCCACTTT
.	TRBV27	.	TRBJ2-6	CASSHKGVSGANVLTF	TGTGCCAGCAGTCACAAAGGGGTCTCTGGGGCCAACGTCCTGACTTTC
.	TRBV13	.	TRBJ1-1	CASSLGGKGPTAFF	TGTGCCAGCAGCTTAGGTGGAAAGGGGCCCACTGCTTTCTTT
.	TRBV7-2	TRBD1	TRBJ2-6	CASSLLPGGGGANVLTF	TGTGCCAGCAGCTTATTGCCAGGGGGCGGTGGGGCCAACGTCCTGACTTTC
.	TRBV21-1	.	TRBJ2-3	CASSKEGWGGKFDTQYF	TGTGCCAGCAGCAAAGAGGGTTGGGGAGGGAAATTCGATACGCAGTATTTT
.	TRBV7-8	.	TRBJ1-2	CASSWMVDSFTF	TGTGCCAGCAGCTGGATGGTCGACAGTTTCACCTTC
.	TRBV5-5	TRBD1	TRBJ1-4	CASSLGQAIITTNEKLFF	TGTGCCAGCAGCCTCGGACAGGCCATCATTACAACTAATGAAAAACTGTTTTTT
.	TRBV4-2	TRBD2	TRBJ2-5	CASSQTGLAREETQYF	TGTGCCAGCAGCCAAACAGGACTAGCACGAGAAGAGACCCAGTACTTC
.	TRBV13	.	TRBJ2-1	CASSPRLLGEQFF	TGTGCCAGCAGCCCCCGACTGCTGGGTGAGCAGTTCTTC
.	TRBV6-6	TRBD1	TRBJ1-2	CASRMGQGGGYTF	TGTGCCAGCAGGATGGGACAGGGTGGGGGCTACACCTTC
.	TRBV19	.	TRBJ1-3	CASNFQGFSGNTIYF	TGTGCCAGTAATTTCCAGGGATTCTCTGGAAACACCATATATTTT